This entry lists 14 T cell receptor beta chains sequenced from one sample in a study of glioma-infiltrating T cells. Amplification of TCR alpha and beta CDR3 regions from RNA used iRepertoire nested multiplex PCR. TCRdb re-called the multiplex PCR reads through MiXCR, storing one row per CDR3 protein. Of a few hundred thousand distinct CDR3 sequences in the sample, 41% are singletons; the top ten hold around 11%. The sequenced material came from glioma tissue, nonneoplastic brain tissue, or PBMCs (not recorded which). The receptors here all came from a human donor with low-grade glioma or glioblastoma, undergoing nonglioma brain surgery, or in good health (not recorded which).

This clonotype was seen a single time. This may stem from a read error, because a much larger clone lies one nucleotide away. The V and J genes are TRBV28 and TRBJ1-5; maybe TRBD1 (5 bases). Trimming removed 5 bases from V and 4 bases from J, with 12 bases in between. Germline assignment: CDR1 MDHEN and CDR2 SYDVKM. The CDR3 length is 14 residues. Written as DNA, the CDR3 is TGTGCCAGCAGTAGGGCAGGGTTGAATCAGCCCCAGCATTTT. Protein sequence: CASSRAGLNQPQHF.

This sequence joins TRBV27 and TRBJ2-6; D call uncertain. V was cut by 2 bases and J by 0 bases, with 5 bases left in between. Germline CDR1 reads MNHEY; CDR2 reads SMNVEV (reference sequence). This CDR3 contains 15 residues. The CDR3, as DNA: TGTGCCAGCAGTTTAGAAAGCTCTGGGGCCAACGTCCTGACTTTC. It codes for CASSLESSGANVLTF.

Turning to this clonotype: The junction and the germline gene differ at one end; a read error may be behind it. V usage is TRBV7-9 and J usage is TRBJ2-3; D may be TRBD1 or TRBD2 (5 bases each). Germline assignment: CDR1 SEHNR and CDR2 FQNEAQ (reference sequence). The CDR3 totals 15 residues. In DNA form, the CDR3 reads TGTGCCAGCAGCCCCTCTGGGAGCCCCACAGGTACGCAGTATTTT. Its translation is CASSPSGSPTGTQYF.

This clonotype was recorded at least ten times. J is TRBJ1-1 and V is TRBV6-6; 7 positions agree with TRBD1. CDR3 size: 15 residues. Unmatched junction bases numbered 7, after V lost 2 bases and J lost 4 bases. The germline gives CDR1 MNHNY, CDR2 SVGAGI (reference sequence). CDR3 sequence: CASSYGSQGGTEAFF. In nucleotides, the CDR3 is TGTGCCAGCAGTTACGGGTCCCAGGGGGGCACTGAAGCTTTCTTT.

Notes on this clonotype: The junction and the germline gene differ at one end; a read error may be behind it. J is TRBJ1-5 and V is TRBV7-2, with D unclear. The germline V gene has CDR1 SGHTA and CDR2 FQGNSA. The CDR3 totals 15 residues. As DNA, the CDR3 is TGTGCCAGCGGCTTCGGTAGGGTTGACAATCAGCCCCAGCATTTT. It codes for CASGFGRVDNQPQHF.

With respect to this clonotype: A much larger clone lies one base from this, so it may be a read error. This rearrangement joins TRBV27 to TRBJ2-1; possible D gene TRBD1, 5 bases. Germline V CDR1 and CDR2: MNHEY, SMNVEV (reference sequence). The CDR3 extends over 15 amino acids. The CDR3 nucleotides read TGTGCCAGCAGTTTAGACCCAACAGGTTACAATGAGCAGGTCTTC. It codes for CASSLDPTGYNEQVF.

V usage is TRBV4-1 and J usage is TRBJ2-2; a possible D gene is TRBD1 (6 bases). Germline CDR1 and CDR2: MGHRA and YSYEKL. The CDR3 is 16 amino acids. Trimming cost V 0 bases and J 2 bases, with 10 bases left between them. This CDR3 is CASSQDPRGNTGELFF. The CDR3 nucleotides read TGCGCCAGCAGCCAAGATCCCAGGGGTAACACCGGGGAGCTGTTTTTT.

Turning to this clonotype: A much larger clone lies one base from this, so it may be a read error. The chain couples TRBV3-1 to TRBJ2-7; 7 bases map to TRBD1. The V gene's germline CDR1 is LGHDT and CDR2 YNNKEL (reference sequence). The V and J ends lost 0 bases and 9 bases, in that order; junction bases with no gene match: 8. This CDR3 is 14 amino acids long. CDR3 sequence reads: CASSQEGGEGGQYF. The CDR3 DNA sequence: TGTGCCAGCAGCCAAGAAGGGGGCGAGGGCGGGCAGTACTTC.

The rearrangement links TRBV27 to TRBJ2-1; tentatively, D is TRBD2 (6 bases). The V and J ends lost 6 bases and 6 bases respectively, with 21 bases between them. This CDR3 contains 16 residues. From germline, CDR1 is MNHEY and CDR2 SMNVEV (reference sequence). The CDR3, as DNA: TGTGCCAGCAGCCACTGGACCAGCGGGCCCCCCAATGAGCAGTTCTTC. Amino acid sequence: CASSHWTSGPPNEQFF.

Written as DNA, the CDR3 is TGCAGCGCGCTCCCCGGGACAGATTCCACAGATACGCAGTATTTT. This translates into CSALPGTDSTDTQYF. The gene calls are TRBV29-1 and TRBJ2-3; 7 bases agree with TRBD1. The trim removed 7 bases at V and 2 bases at J, leaving 12 bases unmatched. Looked up from germline, CDR1 is SQVTM and CDR2 is ANQGSEA. The length of the CDR3 is 15 residues.

The chain employs TRBV20-1 and TRBJ2-3; 14 bases align to TRBD2. The germline CDR1 and CDR2 sequences are DFQATT and SNEGSKA (reference sequence). This CDR3 has 14 amino acids. V dropped 7 bases and J dropped 9; count of bases not matched to a gene: 9. The CDR3 DNA reads as TGCAGTGAACTGGGACTAGCGGGAGTAGAGACGCAGTATTTT. Its translation is CSELGLAGVETQYF.

This clonotype was observed once. This may be a read error, as it is one base from a much larger clone. V is TRBV20-1 and J is TRBJ2-4; unclear D gene. CDR3 length: 12 residues. Germline lookup yields CDR1 DFQATT and CDR2 SNEGSKA (reference sequence). In DNA form, the CDR3 reads TGCAGTCCTAGAGACCGGATAAACATTCAGTACTTC. Protein product: CSPRDRINIQYF.

This clonotype occurred a few times. This chain joins TRBV4-3 and TRBJ2-7; 11 nucleotides line up with TRBD2. The junction had 11 bases not matched to a gene; V was cut back by 2 bases and J by 2 bases. The CDR3 is 18 residues long. Germline V gene sequence: CDR1 LGHNA, CDR2 YSLEER. CDR3 coding DNA: TGCGCCAGCAGCCAACTGTTTGGCGGGACTAGCGGAACCTACGAGCAGTACTTC. This encodes CASSQLFGGTSGTYEQYF.

This clonotype was seen a single time. The junction and the germline gene differ at one end; a read error may be behind it. This chain joins TRBV6-5 and TRBJ1-2; D remains unclear. There are 13 residues in the CDR3. Germline V gene sequence: CDR1 MNHEY, CDR2 SVGAGI. The CDR3 DNA follows: TGTGCTAGCATTTACTCGGTGTACTATGGCTACACCTTC. It specifies CASIYSVYYGYTF.